Following are 26 T cell receptor beta chains from one sample sequenced in a study of T-cell reconstitution after alpha-beta-depleted transplantation in children. Construction of the TCRbeta library involved unique molecular identifiers. TCRdb re-analysed the PCR reads in MiXCR, keeping a single row per CDR3 protein. Altogether roughly 400,000 distinct CDR3 sequences are present, roughly 22% being singletons, with the ten largest covering around 4%. The sample was PBMCs from the stem cell graft donor, taken from the stem cell graft. These TCRs come from a human donor who donated a stem cell graft to a child with acute myeloid leukemia.

The chain couples TRBV11-3 to TRBJ1-3; no firm D call. CDR1 is SGHNT and CDR2 is YENEEA in the germline V gene. This CDR3 is built from 13 residues. V lost 10 bases and J lost 3, with 13 bases in between. For the CDR3, the DNA is TGTGCCATTAGGGAAGGAGATGGAAACACCATATATTTT. This sequence encodes CAIREGDGNTIYF.

This clonotype was seen repeatedly, ten times or more. The chain recombines TRBV29-1 with TRBJ2-1; the D is unclear. V was shortened by 7 bases and J by 6 bases, with 10 bases between the two germline ends. Germline values: CDR1 SQVTM, CDR2 ANQGSEA. There are 11 residues in the CDR3. This CDR3 is CSAATSNEQFF. The CDR3 nucleotides are TGCAGCGCCGCGACCAGCAATGAGCAGTTCTTC.

This clonotype was seen ten or more times. The CDR3 sequence: CSVVWLVYNEQFF. Written as DNA, the CDR3 is TGCAGCGTTGTCTGGTTAGTCTACAATGAGCAGTTCTTC. This chain connects TRBV29-1 to TRBJ2-1; D not certain. Germline CDR1 reads SQVTM; CDR2 reads ANQGSEA. The CDR3 length is 13 residues. With 4 bases removed from V and 3 bases from J, the gap between germline ends came to 10 bases.

CDR3 residues: CASSAIRGLYEQYF. The CDR3 DNA reads TGTGCCAGCAGTGCTATCAGGGGGCTCTACGAGCAGTACTTC. This chain uses TRBV2 with TRBJ2-7; TRBD1 agrees at 8 bases. This CDR3 spans 14 amino acids. CDR1 SNHLY and CDR2 FYNNEI come from the germline V gene. V shed 4 bases, J shed 3 bases, and the junction held 5 bases outside the gene matches. Variable domain in full (rest from reference TRBV2 and TRBJ2-7): EPEVTQTPSHQVTQMGQEVILRCVPISNHLYFYWYRQILGQKVEFLVSFYNNEISEKSEIFDDQFSVERPDGSNFTLKIRSTKLEDSAMYFCASSAIRGLYEQYFGPGTRLTVT.

This chain connects TRBV12-3 or TRBV12-4 to TRBJ1-4, with D possibly TRBD1 on 5 matching bases. V lost 5 bases and J lost 6, with 10 bases in between. CDR3 size: 13 residues. The CDR3 bases are TGTGCCAGCAGTCGGGGACCCCATGAAAAACTGTTTTTT. Protein: CASSRGPHEKLFF.

This clonotype was detected a few times. V gene TRBV7-9 combines with J gene TRBJ2-7; 10 positions agree with TRBD1. The length of the CDR3 is 15 residues. Germline V gene lookup returns CDR1 SEHNR and CDR2 FQNEAQ (reference sequence). The V segment lost 1 base and the J segment 3 bases; nucleotides outside the gene matches: 3. As DNA, the CDR3 is TGTGCCAGCAGCTTAGACAGGGACAGGGGCTACGAGCAGTACTTC. It codes for CASSLDRDRGYEQYF.

This clonotype appeared many times. This chain joins TRBV12-3 or TRBV12-4 and TRBJ2-3; TRBD1 matches at 10 bases. This CDR3 region has 17 residues. Trimming cost V 6 bases and J 3 bases; bases outside gene matches: 12. The CDR3 region has the DNA TGTGCCAGCAGCAGGGACAGGGGTCGGGACGAAACAGATACGCAGTATTTT. Translated: CASSRDRGRDETDTQYF.

This clonotype was detected ten times or more. The chain links TRBV12-3 or TRBV12-4 to TRBJ2-1; 9 bases align to TRBD2. Trimming removed 9 bases from V and 9 bases from J; junction bases left unmatched: 3. The CDR3 covers 11 residues. The CDR3: CASRTSAEQFF. The CDR3, as DNA: TGTGCCAGTCGGACTAGCGCTGAGCAGTTCTTC.

This clonotype was counted a few times. The rearrangement joins TRBV12-3 or TRBV12-4 to TRBJ2-7; 14 positions agree with TRBD2. Losses at the gene ends were 6 bases for V and 5 bases for J; bases not matched to a gene: 6. This CDR3 comprises 15 residues. The CDR3 protein is CASRGLTSGRDEQYF. The CDR3 region has the DNA TGTGCCAGCAGGGGTTTGACTAGCGGGAGGGACGAGCAGTACTTC.

This clonotype has at least ten counts. CDR3 amino acids: CSAIRQEQYF. In DNA form, the CDR3 reads TGCAGTGCTATCCGGCAGGAGCAGTACTTC. J is TRBJ2-7 and V is TRBV20-1; D is unresolved. The germline CDR1 and CDR2 sequences are DFQATT and SNEGSKA (reference sequence). The CDR3 has 10 residues. V dropped 4 bases and J dropped 7 bases, with 8 bases sitting between them.

The table lists this clonotype with many counts. The chain employs TRBV6-6 and TRBJ2-3; D might be TRBD1 or TRBD2, each matching 6 bases. Trimming took 4 bases from V and 6 from J, leaving 11 bases between them. The CDR3 is made up of 13 amino acids. CDR1 MNHNY and CDR2 SVGAGI come from the germline V gene (reference sequence). This CDR3 reads CASSSRDMDTQYF. DNA of the CDR3: TGTGCCAGCAGTTCGCGGGACATGGATACGCAGTATTTT.

This chain uses TRBV20-1 with TRBJ2-7; D gene uncertain. CDR3 length: 11 residues. Per germline, CDR1 DFQATT and CDR2 SNEGSKA (reference sequence). Trimming took 3 bases from V and 8 from J, leaving 11 bases between them. The CDR3 loop is CSASPGPQQYF. Written as DNA, the CDR3 is TGCAGTGCTAGCCCCGGCCCCCAGCAGTACTTC.

The genes are TRBV5-1 and TRBJ2-4; tentatively, D is TRBD1 or TRBD2 (5 bases each). The CDR3 sequence is 14 residues long. Germline V gives CDR1 SGHRS, CDR2 YFSETQ. Trimming shortened V by 0 bases and J by 8 bases, and 12 bases separated the two germline ends. The DNA of the CDR3 is TGCGCCAGCAGCTTGGGGGACGGCGGCGACATTCAGTACTTC. The encoded protein is CASSLGDGGDIQYF.

This clonotype has more than one count but fewer than ten. CDR3 in amino acids: CASSLVPPASGRVYEQFF. The CDR3 DNA sequence: TGTGCCAGCAGCTTAGTCCCGCCGGCTAGCGGGAGGGTCTATGAGCAGTTCTTC. The gene calls are TRBV7-7 and TRBJ2-1; TRBD2 agrees at 12 bases. Germline lookup yields CDR1 SSHAT and CDR2 FNYEAQ (reference sequence). This CDR3 has 18 residues. The V gene end was trimmed by 1 base and the J gene end by 8 bases; junction bases not matched to a gene: 12.

The table lists this clonotype with a count of one. This chain uses TRBV6-1 with TRBJ2-1; TRBD2 matches 7 bases. V lost 3 bases to trimming and J lost 4 bases; unmatched junction nucleotides: 6. CDR1 and CDR2 from the germline V gene are MNHNS and SASEGT. The CDR3 has 15 residues. In DNA, the CDR3 is TGTGCCAGCAGTGAGGGACTAAATAATTACAATGAGCAGTTCTTC. Translated: CASSEGLNNYNEQFF.

V is TRBV20-1 and J is TRBJ2-7; D unclear. Between the trimmed V and J ends, which lost 0 bases and 2 bases, there was a span of 8 bases. This CDR3 has 13 amino acids. CDR1 and CDR2 (germline): DFQATT, SNEGSKA (reference sequence). The CDR3 coding sequence is TGCAGTGCTAGAGAGGGCAGAACCTACGAGCAGTACTTC. Protein product: CSAREGRTYEQYF.

This chain connects TRBV12-3 or TRBV12-4 to TRBJ2-3, with 7 bases that match TRBD1. Germline trimming cut 5 bases from V and 2 bases from J; bases unmatched to any gene: 7. The CDR3 runs to 15 residues. The CDR3 region is CASSPTGAPTDTQYF. For the CDR3, the DNA is TGTGCCAGCAGTCCCACAGGGGCGCCCACAGATACGCAGTATTTT.

CDR3 sequence reads: CASSKGGLRGEKLFF. The DNA of the CDR3 is TGTGCCAGCAGTAAAGGGGGACTTCGAGGGGAAAAACTGTTTTTT. V is TRBV28 and J is TRBJ1-4; perhaps TRBD1 as D (6 bases). Trimming pared 5 bases from V and 8 bases from J, leaving 18 bases between. The CDR3 sequence is 15 residues long. Looked up from germline, CDR1 is MDHEN and CDR2 is SYDVKM. Based on the CDR3 plus reference TRBV28 and TRBJ1-4, the full variable domain is DVKVTQSSRYLVKRTGEKVFLECVQDMDHENMFWYRQDPGLGLRLIYFSYDVKMKEKGDIPEGYSVSREKKERFSLILESASTNQTSMYLCASSKGGLRGEKLFFGSGTQLSVL.

In its sample, this clonotype was seen a few times. This sequence joins TRBV20-1 and TRBJ1-2; 7 nucleotides match TRBD1. This CDR3 region has 14 residues. J lost 6 bases, V lost 0 bases, and 7 bases had no gene match. Germline V lookup: CDR1 DFQATT, CDR2 SNEGSKA (reference sequence). CDR3 coding DNA: TGCAGTGCTAGAGACTCGACAGGGAGCCATGGCTACACCTTC. Translation: CSARDSTGSHGYTF.

The chain couples TRBV4-1 to TRBJ1-1, with no clear D. Trimming pared 0 bases from V and 8 bases from J, leaving 7 bases between. This CDR3 has 12 amino acids. CDR1 and CDR2 (germline): MGHRA, YSYEKL. CDR3 DNA sequence: TGCGCCAGCAGCCAAGATGGGGTCGAAGCTTTCTTT. It yields the protein CASSQDGVEAFF.

This clonotype was counted ten times or more. The V and J genes are TRBV4-2 and TRBJ2-7; possibly TRBD2 for D (7 bases). Germline V gene lookup returns CDR1 LGHNA and CDR2 YNFKEQ. Trimming pared 3 bases from V and 6 bases from J, leaving 12 bases between. The CDR3 is 13 residues long. The CDR3 loop is CASSQGGGGEQYF. CDR3 bases: TGTGCCAGCAGCCAGGGAGGGGGGGGCGAGCAGTACTTC.

This clonotype appeared a few times. The V and J genes are TRBV20-1 and TRBJ1-2, with D unresolved. Germline CDR1 DFQATT, CDR2 SNEGSKA (reference sequence). Trimming stripped 5 bases from V and 2 bases from J, with 6 bases between. This CDR3 is built from 11 residues. CDR3 nucleotide sequence: TGCAGTGCTGTCGTGAACTATGGCTACACCTTC. As protein: CSAVVNYGYTF.

Ten or more counts support this clonotype. The J gene is TRBJ2-7, the V gene TRBV20-1; D is undetermined. Germline loops: CDR1 DFQATT, CDR2 SNEGSKA (reference sequence). CDR3 size: 13 residues. V shed 5 bases and J shed 4 bases, with 15 bases lying between them. CDR3 in amino acids: CSAPPVSTYEQYF. The CDR3 DNA reads as TGCAGTGCTCCACCGGTCTCAACTTACGAGCAGTACTTC.

The rearrangement links TRBV10-3 to TRBJ1-1; tentatively, D is TRBD1 (6 bases). From germline, CDR1 is ENHRY and CDR2 SYGVKD. The germline V and J ends were trimmed by 5 bases and 6 bases, with 16 bases remaining between them. This CDR3 is 14 amino acids long. This CDR3 reads CAISPTAGEAEAFF. CDR3 DNA: TGTGCCATCAGTCCAACGGCAGGGGAAGCTGAAGCTTTCTTT.

The chain is built from TRBV7-9 and TRBJ2-5; D may match TRBD1 or TRBD2 (5 bases each). The CDR3 has 17 residues. The germline gives CDR1 SEHNR, CDR2 FQNEAQ (reference sequence). V was pared by 5 bases and J by 0 bases, with 19 bases between. CDR3 loop: CASSPPSQGPYQETQYF. DNA for the CDR3: TGTGCCAGCAGCCCACCCTCTCAGGGACCCTACCAAGAGACCCAGTACTTC.

This clonotype was detected a few times. This chain connects TRBV20-1 to TRBJ2-7; 9 bases are shared with TRBD2. V lost 4 bases, J lost 2 bases, and 6 bases stayed unmatched. CDR1 is DFQATT, CDR2 SNEGSKA, per germline (reference sequence). The CDR3 has 14 amino acids. The CDR3 region is CSAISGGRTYEQYF. The CDR3, as DNA: TGCAGTGCTATTAGCGGGGGTCGTACCTACGAGCAGTACTTC.